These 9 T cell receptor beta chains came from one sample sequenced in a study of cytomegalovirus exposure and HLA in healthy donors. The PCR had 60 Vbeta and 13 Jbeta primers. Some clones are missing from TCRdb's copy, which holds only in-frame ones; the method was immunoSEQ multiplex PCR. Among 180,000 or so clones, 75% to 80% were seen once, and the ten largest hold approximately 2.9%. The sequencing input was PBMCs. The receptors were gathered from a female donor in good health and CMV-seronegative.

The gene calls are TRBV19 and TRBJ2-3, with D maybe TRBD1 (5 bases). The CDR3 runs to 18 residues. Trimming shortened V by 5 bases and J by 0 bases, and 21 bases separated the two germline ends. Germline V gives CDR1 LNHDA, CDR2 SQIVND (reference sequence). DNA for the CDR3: TGTGCCAGTAGTCAAACAGGAGCCGGACCGACTAGCACAGATACGCAGTATTTT. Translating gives CASSQTGAGPTSTDTQYF.

In DNA, the CDR3 is TGCGCCAGCAGCCAAGAGAAGGGACTCACCTACGAGCAGTACTTC. Its protein product is CASSQEKGLTYEQYF. The V call is TRBV4-3, the J call TRBJ2-7; D might be TRBD2 (6 bases). The CDR3 covers 15 residues. V shed 0 bases and J shed 2 bases, with 11 bases lying between them. Germline CDR1 and CDR2: LGHNA and YSLEER.

The CDR3 loop reads CASSWRTGQGNYGYTF. CDR3 in DNA: TGTGCCAGCAGTTGGAGGACGGGACAGGGAAACTATGGCTACACCTTC. The chain uses TRBV6-5 and TRBJ1-2, with 9 bases matching TRBD1. Unmatched junction bases numbered 8, after V lost 4 bases and J lost 2 bases. The germline gives CDR1 MNHEY, CDR2 SVGAGI. This CDR3 contains 16 residues.

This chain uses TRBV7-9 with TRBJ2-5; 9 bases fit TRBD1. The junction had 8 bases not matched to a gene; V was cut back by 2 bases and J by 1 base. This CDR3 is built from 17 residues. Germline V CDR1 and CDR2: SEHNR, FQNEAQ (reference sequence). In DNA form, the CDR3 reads TGTGCCAGCAGCTTAAAACGGACAGGGGCCGGCCAAGAGACCCAGTACTTC. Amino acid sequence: CASSLKRTGAGQETQYF.

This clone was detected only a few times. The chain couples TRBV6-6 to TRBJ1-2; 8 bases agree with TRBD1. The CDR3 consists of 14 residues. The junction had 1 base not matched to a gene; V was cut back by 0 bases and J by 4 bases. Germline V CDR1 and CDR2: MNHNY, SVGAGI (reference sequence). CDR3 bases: TGTGCCAGCAGTTACTCGGGACAGGTCTATGGCTACACCTTC. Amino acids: CASSYSGQVYGYTF.

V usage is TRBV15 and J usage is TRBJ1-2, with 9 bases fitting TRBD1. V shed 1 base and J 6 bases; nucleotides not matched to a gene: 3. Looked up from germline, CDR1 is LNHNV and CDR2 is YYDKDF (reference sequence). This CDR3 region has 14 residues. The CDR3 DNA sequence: TGTGCCACCAGCAGAGCGGGACAGGGTGATGGCTACACCTTC. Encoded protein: CATSRAGQGDGYTF. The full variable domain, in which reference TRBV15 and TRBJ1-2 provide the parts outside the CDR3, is DAMVIQNPRYQVTQFGKPVTLSCSQTLNHNVMYWYQQKSSQAPKLLFHYYDKDFNNEADTPDNFQSRRPNTSFCFLDIRSPGLGDTAMYLCATSRAGQGDGYTFGSGTRLTVV.

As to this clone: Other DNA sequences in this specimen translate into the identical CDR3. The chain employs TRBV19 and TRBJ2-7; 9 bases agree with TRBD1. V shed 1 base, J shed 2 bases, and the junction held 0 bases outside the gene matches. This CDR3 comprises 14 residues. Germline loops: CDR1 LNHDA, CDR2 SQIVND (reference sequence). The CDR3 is CASSIGDRAYEQYF. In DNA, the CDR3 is TGTGCCAGTAGTATAGGGGACAGGGCCTACGAGCAGTACTTC.

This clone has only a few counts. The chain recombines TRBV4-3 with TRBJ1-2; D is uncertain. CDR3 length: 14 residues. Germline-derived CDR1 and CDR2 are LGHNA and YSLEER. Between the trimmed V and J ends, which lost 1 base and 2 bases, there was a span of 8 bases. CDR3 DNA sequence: TGCGCCAGCAGCCAAGCTCCAGAAAACTATGGCTACACCTTC. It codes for CASSQAPENYGYTF.

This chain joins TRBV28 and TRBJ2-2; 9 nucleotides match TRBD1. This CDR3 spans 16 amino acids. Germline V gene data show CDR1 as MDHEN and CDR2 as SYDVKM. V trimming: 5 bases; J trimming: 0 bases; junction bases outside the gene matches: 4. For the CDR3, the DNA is TGTGCCAGCAGTGGACAGGGGTTACCGAACACCGGGGAGCTGTTTTTT. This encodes CASSGQGLPNTGELFF.